Presented here are 10 T cell receptor beta chains from one specimen sequenced in a study of Ad26.COV2.S vaccination and SARS-CoV-2 variants. This sample's treatment: about 20 received Ad26.COV2.S at low or high dose, single or two shots; about 5 received placebo; per-sample allocation not given. Samples came from day 63 after the first vaccine or placebo injection. Assay: immunoSEQ multiplex PCR; the TCRdb copy retains only in-frame clones and omits some. The sample includes some 300,000 clones, approximately 80% of them seen just once. Source: peripheral blood, taken in a trial of Ad26.COV2.S vaccine versus placebo. These TCRs come from a person between 18 and 65 years old who received the Ad26.COV2.S COVID-19 vaccine or a placebo.

As DNA, the CDR3 is TGTGCCAGCAGCTTGAAAGGTGAAGATACGCAGTATTTT. Translated: CASSLKGEDTQYF. The genes are TRBV5-6 and TRBJ2-3; D unclear. Trimming left V 1 base short and J 5 bases short, with 8 bases between. Per germline, CDR1 SGHDT and CDR2 YYEEEE. The CDR3 sequence is 13 residues long. Supplemented by reference TRBV5-6 and TRBJ2-3, the full variable domain reads DAGVTQSPTHLIKTRGQQVTLRCSPKSGHDTVSWYQQALGQGPQFIFQYYEEEERQRGNFPDRFSGHQFPNYSSELNVNALLLGDSALYLCASSLKGEDTQYFGPGTRLTVL.

This clone was detected once. Other DNA sequences within the sample encode an identical CDR3. This sequence joins TRBV11-2 and TRBJ2-7; 8 bases line up with TRBD1. V was clipped by 4 bases and J by 3 bases; unmatched bases: 8. Germline CDR1 is SGHAT and CDR2 is FQNNGV. There are 15 residues in the CDR3. CDR3 residues: CASSSPRGPSYEQYF. DNA for the CDR3: TGTGCCAGCAGCTCCCCCAGGGGGCCAAGCTACGAGCAGTACTTC.

This rearrangement joins TRBV28 to TRBJ2-4, with 7 bases aligning to TRBD1. The ends lost 6 bases at V and 5 bases at J; junction bases unmatched: 4. Per germline, CDR1 MDHEN and CDR2 SYDVKM. The CDR3 contains 13 residues. The CDR3 is CASRPTGENIQYF. The CDR3 DNA sequence: TGTGCCAGCAGGCCTACAGGGGAAAACATTCAGTACTTC. Complete variable domain (other parts from reference TRBV28 and TRBJ2-4): DVKVTQSSRYLVKRTGEKVFLECVQDMDHENMFWYRQDPGLGLRLIYFSYDVKMKEKGDIPEGYSVSREKKERFSLILESASTNQTSMYLCASRPTGENIQYFGAGTRLSVL.

V gene TRBV5-6 combines with J gene TRBJ2-3; D uncertain. The V gene's germline CDR1 is SGHDT and CDR2 YYEEEE. Deletions cut 1 base from V and 3 bases from J, with 3 bases between. This CDR3 spans 12 amino acids. The CDR3 bases are TGTGCCAGCAGCTTGATAACAGATACGCAGTATTTT. It yields the protein CASSLITDTQYF.

This clone occurred once. The CDR3 bases are TGTGCCAGCAGCTCTACAGGGGTCGGTCTTGAGCAGTACTTC. Its protein is CASSSTGVGLEQYF. J is TRBJ2-7 and V is TRBV6-5, with 7 bases matching TRBD1. The CDR3 is 14 amino acids. Germline V gives CDR1 MNHEY, CDR2 SVGAGI. Unmatched junction bases numbered 12, after V lost 6 bases and J lost 7 bases.

This chain uses TRBV11-3 with TRBJ2-2, with D perhaps TRBD1 (6 bases). CDR3 length equals 17 residues. CDR1 is SGHNT and CDR2 is YENEEA in the germline V gene. V lost 4 bases and J lost 2, with 17 bases in between. The CDR3, as DNA: TGTGCCAGCAGCTCAGCCCGGACAGAACTTAACACCGGGGAGCTGTTTTTT. Amino acid sequence: CASSSARTELNTGELFF.

In regard to this clone: A junction end diverges from the germline sequence, so it may reflect a read error. This chain uses TRBV5-6 with TRBJ2-5; the D gene is possibly TRBD1 (5 bases). This CDR3 comprises 13 residues. Germline-derived CDR1 and CDR2 are SGHDT and YYEEEE. CDR3 sequence: CASSLDGQEAQYF. In DNA form, the CDR3 reads TGTGCCAGCAGCTTGGACGGACAAGAGGCCCAGTACTTC. Based on the CDR3 plus reference TRBV5-6 and TRBJ2-5, the full variable domain is DAGVTQSPTHLIKTRGQQVTLRCSPKSGHDTVSWYQQALGQGPQFIFQYYEEEERQRGNFPDRFSGHQFPNYSSELNVNALLLGDSALYLCASSLDGQEAQYFGPGTRLLVL.

The chain combines TRBV10-3 with TRBJ1-4, with 8 bases aligning to TRBD1. The CDR3 contains 12 residues. The trim removed 8 bases at V and 6 bases at J, leaving 2 bases unmatched. Germline values: CDR1 ENHRY, CDR2 SYGVKD. This CDR3 reads CAIGQGDEKLFF. CDR3 DNA: TGTGCCATCGGACAGGGAGATGAAAAACTGTTTTTT.

The V gene is TRBV3-1 (or the pseudogene TRBV3-2), the J gene TRBJ2-5; no clear D gene. The CDR3 runs 14 residues. CDR1 and CDR2 from the germline V gene are LGHDT and YNNKEL (reference sequence). Between the trimmed V and J ends, which lost 2 bases and 2 bases, there was a span of 9 bases. The CDR3 DNA follows: TGTGCCAGCAGCCAACTGGTGACGCAAGAGACCCAGTACTTC. Protein product: CASSQLVTQETQYF.

The gene calls are TRBV2 and TRBJ2-3; TRBD2 might be the D (7 bases). Trimming pared 4 bases from V and 6 bases from J, leaving 17 bases between. The CDR3 spans 15 residues. Germline V gene lookup returns CDR1 SNHLY and CDR2 FYNNEI. CDR3 amino acids: CASSVAGASGDTQYF. For the CDR3, the DNA is TGTGCCAGCAGTGTGGCGGGGGCCTCAGGGGATACGCAGTATTTT.